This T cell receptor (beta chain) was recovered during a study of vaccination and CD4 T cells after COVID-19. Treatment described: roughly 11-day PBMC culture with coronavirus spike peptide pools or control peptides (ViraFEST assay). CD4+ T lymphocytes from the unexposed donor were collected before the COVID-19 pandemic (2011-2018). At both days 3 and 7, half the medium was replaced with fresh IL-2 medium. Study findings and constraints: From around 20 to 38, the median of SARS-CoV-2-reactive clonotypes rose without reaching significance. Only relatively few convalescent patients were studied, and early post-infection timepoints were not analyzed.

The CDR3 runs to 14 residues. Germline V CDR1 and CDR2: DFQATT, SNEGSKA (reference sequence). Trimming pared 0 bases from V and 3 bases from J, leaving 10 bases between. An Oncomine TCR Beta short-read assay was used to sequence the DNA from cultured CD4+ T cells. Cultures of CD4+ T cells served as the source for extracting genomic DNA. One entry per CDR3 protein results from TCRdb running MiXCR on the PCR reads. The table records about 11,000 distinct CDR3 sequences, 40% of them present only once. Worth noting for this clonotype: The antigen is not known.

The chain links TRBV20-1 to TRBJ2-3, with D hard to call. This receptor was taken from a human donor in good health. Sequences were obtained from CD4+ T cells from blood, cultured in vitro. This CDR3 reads CSARDLRGTDTQYF. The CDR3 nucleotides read TGCAGTGCTAGAGATCTTAGAGGAACAGATACGCAGTATTTT.